One and the same sample provided the 24 T cell receptor beta chains below, sequenced in a study of T-cell memory formation after mild COVID-19 (dated by TCRdb to about 2021). The library relied on 5' RACE. Reads for this sample came from an Illumina NovaSeq 6000. TCRdb reprocessing: public reads trimmed at Q25 with fastp, clones called with MiXCR, in-frame beta chains kept. Identical CDR3 proteins give one entry, which carries the most common genes and DNA. The sample table holds some 350,000 distinct CDR3 sequences, of which under 15% were seen once. The top ten hold roughly 23% of the sample. Sequencing used PBMCs or a T cell subset sorted from them (not recorded which). The receptors originated from a man younger than 30 who had mild COVID-19 (a few samples of this study predate the infection). The sample titles of this study are shuffled in the database, so cell type and time point are left out; the donor was told from shared clones.

This clonotype was detected a few times. The chain employs TRBV6-5 and TRBJ2-3, with 7 bases that match TRBD2. CDR1 MNHEY and CDR2 SVGAGI come from the germline V gene. The CDR3 runs 13 residues. Germline trimming cut 0 bases from V and 6 bases from J; bases unmatched to any gene: 0. The DNA of the CDR3 is TGTGCCAGCAGTTACTCGCGGGGGGATACGCAGTATTTT. It codes for CASSYSRGDTQYF.

The CDR3 bases are TGTGCCAGTAGTATATCGGACAATGAGCAGTTCTTC. It specifies CASSISDNEQFF. The V call is TRBV19, the J call TRBJ2-1; D gene uncertain. V gave up 2 bases and J gave up 5 bases, with 4 bases separating them. The CDR3 totals 12 residues. Per the germline V gene, CDR1 is LNHDA and CDR2 is SQIVND (reference sequence). Full variable domain (rest looked up from reference TRBV19 and TRBJ2-1): DGGITQSPKYLFRKEGQNVTLSCEQNLNHDAMYWYRQDPGQGLRLIYYSQIVNDFQKGDIAEGYSVSREKKESFPLTVTSAQKNPTAFYLCASSISDNEQFFGPGTRLTVL.

V gene TRBV3-1 combines with J gene TRBJ2-1, with 12 nucleotides matching TRBD1. The V gene end was trimmed by 4 bases and the J gene end by 9 bases; junction bases not matched to a gene: 13. The CDR3 totals 17 residues. Germline CDR1 is LGHDT and CDR2 is YNNKEL (reference sequence). DNA of the CDR3: TGTGCCAGCAGCCGATGGGATGGGGACAGGGGGCTGAGTGAGCAGTTCTTC. This translates into CASSRWDGDRGLSEQFF.

The chain employs TRBV20-1 and TRBJ2-7, with D possibly TRBD1 on 6 matching bases. The germline V gene encodes CDR1 DFQATT and CDR2 SNEGSKA (reference sequence). Trimming cost V 5 bases and J 8 bases, with 13 bases left between them. The CDR3 length is 11 residues. This CDR3 is CSAATGFQQYV. The CDR3 DNA reads TGCAGTGCTGCGACAGGTTTTCAGCAGTACGTC.

This chain joins TRBV12-3 or TRBV12-4 and TRBJ2-3; 8 bases agree with TRBD2. The CDR3 is made up of 14 amino acids. The junction had 4 bases not matched to a gene; V was cut back by 7 bases and J by 1 base. As DNA, the CDR3 is TGTGCCAGCACCGCGGGGGGAGGCACAGATACGCAGTATTTT. This sequence encodes CASTAGGGTDTQYF.

This chain uses TRBV25-1 with TRBJ2-5, with TRBD2 identical over 8 bases. This CDR3 comprises 14 residues. Germline V gives CDR1 MGHDK, CDR2 SYGVNS. The V gene end was trimmed by 7 bases and the J gene end by 5 bases; junction bases not matched to a gene: 9. CDR3 protein: CASTSPGGKETQYF. The CDR3 region has the DNA TGTGCCAGCACCTCCCCGGGGGGGAAGGAGACCCAGTACTTC. The whole variable domain, remainder taken from reference TRBV25-1 and TRBJ2-5, is EADIYQTPRYLVIGTGKKITLECSQTMGHDKMYWYQQDPGMELHLIHYSYGVNSTEKGDLSSESTVSRIRTEHFPLTLESARPSHTSQYLCASTSPGGKETQYFGPGTRLLVL.

The V call is TRBV18, the J call TRBJ2-7; D is undetermined. Per the germline V gene, CDR1 is KGHSH and CDR2 is LQKENI. Trimming removed 3 bases at V and 5 bases at J, with 8 bases between. The CDR3 runs 12 residues. CDR3 nucleotides: TGTGCCAGCTCACCCGACTTCCACGAGCAGTACTTC. It encodes CASSPDFHEQYF. The variable domain in full, completed from reference TRBV18 and TRBJ2-7, reads NAGVMQNPRHLVRRRGQEARLRCSPMKGHSHVYWYRQLPEEGLKFMVYLQKENIIDESGMPKERFSAEFPKEGPSILRIQQVVRGDSAAYFCASSPDFHEQYFGPGTRLTVT.

V gene TRBV7-3 combines with J gene TRBJ1-6, with TRBD1 matching 8 bases. V shed 5 bases and J 10 bases; nucleotides not matched to a gene: 10. The germline V gene has CDR1 SGHTA and CDR2 FQGTGA. The CDR3 contains 15 residues. CDR3 residues: CASSRTGQGRSPLHF. The CDR3 nucleotides read TGTGCCAGCAGCCGGACCGGACAGGGAAGGTCACCCCTCCACTTT.

The chain joins TRBV7-9 to TRBJ2-7; tentative D call: TRBD1 (6 bases). Germline loops: CDR1 SEHNR, CDR2 FQNEAQ (reference sequence). The CDR3 is made up of 15 amino acids. V was shortened by 3 bases and J by 5 bases, with 17 bases between the two germline ends. The chain's CDR3 is CASSFFTGFHNEQYF. CDR3 nucleotide sequence: TGTGCCAGCAGCTTTTTTACAGGGTTCCACAACGAGCAGTACTTC.

This chain uses TRBV7-2 with TRBJ2-2; 7 bases map to TRBD1. V shed 4 bases, J shed 1 base, and the junction held 3 bases outside the gene matches. The CDR3 loop spans 15 amino acids. The germline V gene encodes CDR1 SGHTA and CDR2 FQGNSA. CDR3: CASSWGTENTGELFF. As DNA, the CDR3 is TGTGCCAGCAGCTGGGGGACAGAGAACACCGGGGAGCTGTTTTTT.

The J gene is TRBJ1-1, the V gene TRBV7-9, with D unclear. Trimming took 5 bases from V and 1 from J, leaving 14 bases between them. The CDR3 has 15 residues. Per the germline V gene, CDR1 is SEHNR and CDR2 is FQNEAQ (reference sequence). In DNA, the CDR3 is TGTGCCAGCAGCCGCGAAAATATCCCGAACACTGAAGCTTTCTTT. This translates into CASSRENIPNTEAFF.

This clonotype was detected only a few times. This rearrangement joins TRBV6-2 or TRBV6-3 to TRBJ1-5; D might be TRBD1 (5 bases). The CDR3 totals 13 residues. Looked up from germline, CDR1 is MNHEY and CDR2 is SVGEGT. Trimming shortened V by 2 bases and J by 9 bases, and 11 bases separated the two germline ends. The CDR3 DNA follows: TGTGCCAGCAGTTACCTGGGACGGGTGCCCCAGCATTTT. Protein product: CASSYLGRVPQHF.

In this sample, this clonotype turned up many times. This chain uses TRBV7-3 with TRBJ2-1; D not resolved. CDR3 length: 17 residues. Trimming left V 0 bases short and J 2 bases short, with 14 bases between. Germline loops: CDR1 SGHTA, CDR2 FQGTGA. The CDR3 bases are TGTGCCAGCAGCTTAACTTTCGGCGGCCTGCCCTACAATGAGCAGTTCTTC. Translated, it gives CASSLTFGGLPYNEQFF. Combining the CDR3 with reference TRBV7-3 and TRBJ2-1 gives the whole variable domain GAGVSQTPSNKVTEKGKYVELRCDPISGHTALYWYRQSLGQGPEFLIYFQGTGAADDSGLPNDRFFAVRPEGSVSTLKIQRTERGDSAVYLCASSLTFGGLPYNEQFFGPGTRLTVL.

The J gene is TRBJ2-1, the V gene TRBV6-2 or TRBV6-3; D not resolved. The CDR3 totals 13 residues. V lost 2 bases to trimming and J lost 13 bases, with 15 bases between them. CDR1 and CDR2 (germline): MNHEY, SVGEGT. CDR3 loop: CASSYGVDSGQFF. In DNA form, the CDR3 reads TGTGCCAGCAGTTACGGGGTTGACTCCGGTCAGTTCTTC.

This clonotype has more than one count but fewer than ten. This chain uses TRBV7-2 with TRBJ2-7, with D possibly being TRBD1 (6 bases). The CDR3 runs to 14 residues. Deletions cut 1 base from V and 3 bases from J, with 10 bases between. Germline V CDR1 and CDR2: SGHTA, FQGNSA. The CDR3 DNA reads TGTGCCAGCAGCTTAGAAAGGGGGTACTACGAGCAGTACGTC. It yields the protein CASSLERGYYEQYV.

This rearrangement joins TRBV6-6 to TRBJ2-7; 8 nucleotides line up with TRBD1. V shed 2 bases, J shed 0 bases, and the junction held 3 bases outside the gene matches. This CDR3 has 15 amino acids. Germline V gene lookup returns CDR1 MNHNY and CDR2 SVGAGI (reference sequence). CDR3 nucleotides: TGTGCCAGCAGTTACGCAGGGGGCCTCTCCTACGAGCAGTACTTC. Its protein is CASSYAGGLSYEQYF.

The V gene is TRBV7-9, the J gene TRBJ1-2; no firm D call. The CDR3 runs 13 residues. V was cut by 6 bases and J by 7 bases, with 15 bases left in between. Germline V gives CDR1 SEHNR, CDR2 FQNEAQ (reference sequence). This CDR3 reads CASSWTEQRGYTF. The CDR3 DNA reads TGTGCCAGCAGTTGGACCGAGCAGCGTGGCTACACCTTC.

CDR3 residues: CASSLGAGGYGQPQHF. CDR3 bases: TGCGCCAGCAGCTTGGGGGCAGGGGGCTATGGGCAGCCCCAGCATTTT. This chain connects TRBV5-1 to TRBJ1-5; 8 nucleotides align to TRBD1. The V gene end was trimmed by 0 bases and the J gene end by 7 bases; junction bases not matched to a gene: 9. The CDR3 is made up of 16 amino acids. The germline CDR1 and CDR2 sequences are SGHRS and YFSETQ.

This clonotype was counted only a few times. This chain uses TRBV12-3 or TRBV12-4 with TRBJ2-2; TRBD1 is a possible D gene (6 bases). CDR3 size: 15 residues. V was clipped by 4 bases and J by 6 bases, with 15 bases between them. CDR3 bases: TGTGCCAGCAGTTCGACAGGTGGTAACGCCGGGGAGCTGTTTTTT. It specifies CASSSTGGNAGELFF.

The V call is TRBV20-1, the J call TRBJ2-5; 7 nucleotides agree with TRBD1. CDR1 DFQATT and CDR2 SNEGSKA come from the germline V gene (reference sequence). This CDR3 has 12 residues. V trimming: 4 bases; J trimming: 4 bases; junction bases outside the gene matches: 3. For the CDR3, the DNA is TGCAGTGCTACGAACAGGGGAGAGACCCAGTACTTC. Translating it yields CSATNRGETQYF.

This clonotype has just a few counts. The rearrangement uses TRBV14 and TRBJ2-5; D unclear. The V gene's germline CDR1 is SGHDN and CDR2 FVKESK. V lost 4 bases and J 1 base, leaving 22 bases between the germline ends. The CDR3 spans 18 residues. CDR3 region: CASSPHSGWASRQETQYF. CDR3 DNA: TGTGCCAGCAGCCCTCACTCCGGTTGGGCTAGTCGCCAAGAGACCCAGTACTTC.

The chain joins TRBV5-1 to TRBJ2-5; 7 nucleotides match TRBD2. The germline gives CDR1 SGHRS, CDR2 YFSETQ. The CDR3 totals 15 residues. The J segment lost 4 bases and the V segment lost 0 bases, leaving 6 bases of the junction unmatched. CDR3 in DNA: TGCGCCAGCAGCTTGGAAGCGGGGACTCGAGAGACCCAGTACTTC. Protein product: CASSLEAGTRETQYF.

This chain joins TRBV12-3 or TRBV12-4 and TRBJ1-2, with a possible D match to TRBD1 (6 bases). The V end lost 7 bases, the J end lost 6 bases, and 12 bases lay between the germline ends. The CDR3 has 12 residues. CDR3 DNA: TGTGCCAGCACCGGGGGGCGGCATGGCTACACCTTC. This encodes CASTGGRHGYTF.

Only a few counts were recorded for this clonotype. This chain joins TRBV27 and TRBJ1-1; TRBD1 might be the D (6 bases). V gave up 5 bases and J gave up 3 bases, with 16 bases separating them. The germline gives CDR1 MNHEY, CDR2 SMNVEV (reference sequence). This CDR3 has 15 amino acids. DNA of the CDR3: TGTGCCAGCAGTAAGGTCGGACAGCCTTACACTGAAGCTTTCTTT. The encoded protein is CASSKVGQPYTEAFF.